This T cell receptor (beta chain) is drawn from a study of OX40 agonist ivuxolimab in advanced cancers. Across the study: Participants, 65% to 85% male, averaged roughly 60 years of age, ranging from 23 to 79. Overall study findings and caveats: With doses of 0.1 to 3.0 mg/kg, CD4+ and CD8+ blood T cells had undergone clonal expansion by week 6. Some of the lowest clonal expansion was seen in partial responders at 0.1-3.0 mg/kg.

Here immunoSEQ multiplex PCR was the method, and the copy in TCRdb shows in-frame clones only, minus some. The table has 46,000 or so clones, approximately 86% seen once. Germline CDR1 and CDR2: SQVTM and ANQGSEA. This CDR3 has 11 amino acids. V lost 3 bases, J lost 3 bases, and 2 bases lay in between. Comments on this clone: As yet, its antigen is unknown.

The clonotype was recovered from an adult with an advanced solid tumor such as melanoma, head and neck, liver or kidney cancer. The gene calls are TRBV29-1 and TRBJ2-2, with D unresolved. This specimen was CD4+ or CD8+ T cells sorted from blood, taken in a trial of the OX40 agonist ivuxolimab. CDR3 region: CSVEDTGELFF. The CDR3 DNA reads TGCAGCGTTGAGGACACCGGGGAGCTGTTTTTT.